This TCR beta chain was identified in a study of graft-versus-host responses after intestinal transplantation. Study at large: Each transplant was multivisceral, liver-intestinal, or isolated intestinal. The whole recipient group had anti-thymocyte globulin induction followed by tacrolimus and steroids for around 3 years. Study-wide findings and caveats: Declines in HvG clones occurring early post-transplant were associated with peak circulating GvH clone levels. Present in recipient marrow, GvH clones included some that appeared first in ileum or blood.

As concerns this clone: Its antigen is as yet unknown.

Germline V CDR1 and CDR2: SNHLY, FYNNEI. Germline trimming cut 6 bases from V and 2 bases from J; bases unmatched to any gene: 7. The CDR3 is 15 amino acids. Libraries were prepared by immunoSEQ multiplex PCR; TCRdb keeps only in-frame clonotypes and omits some of them. The sample has approximately 16,000 clones; roughly two thirds are singletons. Researchers processed graft tissue to release intraepithelial and lamina propria lymphocytes. The clonotype originates from a human patient who received an intestinal transplant, so some T cells may come from the graft donor. Sequenced material: ileum tissue, taken around 94 weeks after intestinal transplantation. The chain combines TRBV2 with TRBJ2-3, with 8 bases lining up with TRBD2. CDR3 loop: CASSIGRGPTDTQYF. CDR3 sequence (DNA): TGTGCCAGCAGCATCGGGAGGGGCCCCACAGATACGCAGTATTTT.